Listed here is a single T cell receptor (beta chain). Its cognate antigen has yet to be identified. Base qualities are missing; no much larger clone stands one base away. TCRbeta CDR3 regions were amplified from genomic DNA by means of the immunoSEQ Assay, a bias-controlled multiplex PCR. In the paper's pipeline: Nucleated cell counts per sample were estimated from amplification of reference gene primers within the assay. To quantify the absolute abundance of each unique TCRbeta CDR3 rearrangement, sequence reads were collapsed and filtered. Productive Simpson clonality was computed per sample as the square root of Simpson's diversity index over productive rearrangements. This immuneACCESS table, as held by TCRdb, lists in-frame sequences with V and J called but not all clones. Of the missing ones, under half trace to an unresolved V gene in checked studies; the others have no known cause. The V and J calls and clone size are taken from that table; D and trimming were inferred from the DNA. The sample has around 200,000 clones on record, 70% to 85% of them singletons. The ten most abundant clones make up 3.2% of the sample.

The data stem from a study of blood T cell repertoires in COVID-19 (dated by TCRdb to 2020 to 2022). Broadly, across the study: Samples from collaborators originated in the United States, Italy and Spain and spanned both the acute and convalescent phases of COVID-19. The samples were drawn from the first 160 participants of the ongoing ImmuneRACE study and from 1,254 subjects provided by 6 global collaborators. The material from the prospective study consisted of cDNA or gDNA derived from T cells, B-cell-depleted T cells, or PBMCs. Where available, HLA class I and class II types were taken from metadata supplied by the sample provider and were not determined by assay-based typing. A freely available public database, intended as a resource for researchers studying the immune response to SARS-CoV-2, is where the repertoires were released. Deeply sampled blood TCRbeta repertoires from subjects exposed to, actively infected with, or recovered from COVID-19 were included in the dataset. Sample metadata almost always included a de-identified subject ID, COVID-19 status, age in years and sex. What the work shows at the level of the full study, not this receptor alone: The quantity of clinical and demographic metadata differed by source and by participant and was supplied without curation.

Participants in the prospective study were aged roughly 18 to 100 years, lived in under 30 United States geographic areas, and enrolled through a virtual design. In the prospective study, participants were assigned to cohorts based on the clinical history participants reported in a screening survey and a study questionnaire. ImmuneRACE Cohort 3 recovered participants were defined by two consecutive negative NP/OP PCR tests, healthcare professional clearance, or symptom resolution. In the prospective study, mobile phlebotomists collected whole blood, serum and a nasopharyngeal or oropharyngeal swab from each participant. Participants in the prospective study had the option to provide additional blood draws and questionnaires over an approximately two-month period. Blood samples from the prospective study were shipped frozen or at room temperature prior to DNA extraction. Trimming removed 1 base from V and 0 bases from J, leaving 13 bases between the germline ends. The germline V gene provides CDR1 SGHRS and CDR2 YFSETQ. CDR3 length: 16 amino acids, cysteine to phenylalanine. This entry keeps only the CDR3 DNA: 48 bases, framed from base 1.

The TCR comes from a woman under 40 who had recovered from COVID-19. Source material: PBMCs or T cells enriched from blood (not recorded which). Recombination linked TRBV5-1 to TRBJ1-1; TRBD1 could be the D gene, as 6 bases match. The nucleotide sequence is given as TGCGCCAGCAGCTTGCAACAGGGTCGGGTGAACACTGAAGCTTTCTTT. It codes for CASSLQQGRVNTEAFF.